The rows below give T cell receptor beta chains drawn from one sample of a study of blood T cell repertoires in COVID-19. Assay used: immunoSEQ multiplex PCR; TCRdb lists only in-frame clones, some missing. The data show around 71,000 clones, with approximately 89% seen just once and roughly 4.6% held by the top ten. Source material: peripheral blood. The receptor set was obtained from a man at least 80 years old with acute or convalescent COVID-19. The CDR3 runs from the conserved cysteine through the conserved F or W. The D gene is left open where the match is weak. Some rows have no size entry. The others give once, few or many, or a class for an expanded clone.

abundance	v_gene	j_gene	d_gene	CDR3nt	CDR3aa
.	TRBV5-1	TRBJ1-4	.	TGCGCCAGCAGCTTGTTGGCAGGGGCAACTAATGAAAAACTGTTTTTT	CASSLLAGATNEKLFF
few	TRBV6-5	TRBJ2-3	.	TGTGCCAGCAGTCCGGGACACAGCACAGATACGCAGTATTTT	CASSPGHSTDTQYF
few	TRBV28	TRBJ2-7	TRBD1	TGTGCCAGCAGGGGGACAGGGGGACTCTACGAGCAGTACTTC	CASRGTGGLYEQYF
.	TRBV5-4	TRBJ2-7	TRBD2	TGTGCCAGCTCCTTTCTGGGGGGGGACGAGCAGTACTTC	CASSFLGGDEQYF
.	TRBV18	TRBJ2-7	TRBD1	TGTGCCAGCTCACACCGGGACAGGGGTTCCTACGAGCAGTACTTC	CASSHRDRGSYEQYF
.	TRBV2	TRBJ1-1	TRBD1	TGTGCCGGGGACAGGGCGAGTGAAGAAGCTTTCTTT	CAGDRASEEAFF
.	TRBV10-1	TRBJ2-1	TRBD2	TGCGCCAGCAGTGAGGGGGGACTAGCGGACAATGAGCAGTTCTTC	CASSEGGLADNEQFF
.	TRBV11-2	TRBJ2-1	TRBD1	TGTGCCAGCAGCTTAGGAGACAGGGAGTTTTATGAGCAGTTCTTC	CASSLGDREFYEQFF
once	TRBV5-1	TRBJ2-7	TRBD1	TGCGCCAGCAGCTTACTGACAGGGATAAGCTCCTACGAGCAGTACTTC	CASSLLTGISSYEQYF
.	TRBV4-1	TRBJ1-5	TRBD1	TGCGCCAGCAGCTATCAGACAGGGCAAATAGGCCAGCCCCAGCATTTT	CASSYQTGQIGQPQHF
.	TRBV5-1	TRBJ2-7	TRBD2	TGCGCCAGCAGCCCATGGACTAGCGGGAGAGTTTCTGACGAGCAGTACTTC	CASSPWTSGRVSDEQYF
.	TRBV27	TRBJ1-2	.	TGTGCCAGCAGTCGCTCCAGGGTAGACTATGGCTACACCTTC	CASSRSRVDYGYTF
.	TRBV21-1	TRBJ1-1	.	TGTGCCAGCACCTTAAGGAACCTCCTAGCCATTAACACTGAAGCTTTCTTT	CASTLRNLLAINTEAFF
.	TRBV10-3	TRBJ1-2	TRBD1	TGTGCCATCAGGGCCGGACAGGGAACTAACTATGGCTACACCTTC	CAIRAGQGTNYGYTF
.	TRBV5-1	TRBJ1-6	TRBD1	TGCGCCAGCAGTTGGGAGGGACAGGGGAATGGTTCACCCCTCCACTTT	CASSWEGQGNGSPLHF
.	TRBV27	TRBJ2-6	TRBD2	TGTGCCAGCAGTTTCTCCGCGGGAGGGGTCTCTGGGGCCAACGTCCTGACTTTC	CASSFSAGGVSGANVLTF
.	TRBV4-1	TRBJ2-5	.	TGCGCCAGCAGCCAAGATCCGCAGCAAGAGACCCAGTACTTC	CASSQDPQQETQYF
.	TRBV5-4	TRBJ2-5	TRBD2	TGTGCCAGCAGCTCAAGCGGGAATCAAGAGACCCAGTACTTC	CASSSSGNQETQYF
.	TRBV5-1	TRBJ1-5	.	TGCGCCAGCAGCTTGGGGCAGGGAGGATCAAGCAATCAGCCCCAGCATTTT	CASSLGQGGSSNQPQHF
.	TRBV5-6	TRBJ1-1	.	TGTGCCAGCAGCCGATCCAGGGGCGAAGCTTTCTTT	CASSRSRGEAFF
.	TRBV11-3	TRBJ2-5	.	TGTGCCAGCAGCTTAGGGAGTTTAGAGACCCAGTACTTC	CASSLGSLETQYF
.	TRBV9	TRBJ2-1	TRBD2	TGTGCCAGCAGCGGGCATAGCGGGGTGGGACCGTGGTACAATGAGCAGTTCTTC	CASSGHSGVGPWYNEQFF
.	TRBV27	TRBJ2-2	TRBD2	TGTGCCAGCAGTTTATCGGGGACTATCAACACCGGGGAGCTGTTTTTT	CASSLSGTINTGELFF
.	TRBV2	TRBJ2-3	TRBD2	TGTGCCAGCATTCCGGGACTAGTCACAGATACGCAGTATTTT	CASIPGLVTDTQYF
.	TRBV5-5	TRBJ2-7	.	TGTGCCAGCAGCTTAGACAGATCCTACGAGCAGTACTTC	CASSLDRSYEQYF
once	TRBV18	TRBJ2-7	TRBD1	TGTGCCAGCTCACCGCCGGGACAGGGGGGCTACGAGCAGTACTTC	CASSPPGQGGYEQYF
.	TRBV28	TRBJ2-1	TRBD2	TGTGCCAGCAGTTTGGAGTCTAGCGGGAGGGGGGCCTACAATGAGCAGTTCTTC	CASSLESSGRGAYNEQFF
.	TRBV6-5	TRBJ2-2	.	TGTGCCAGCAGTTCCTCGGCCCTCGTGGCCGGGGAGCTGTTTTTT	CASSSSALVAGELFF
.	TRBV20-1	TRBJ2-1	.	TGCAGTGCGGGGCGGGGTGGGCAGTTCTTC	CSAGRGGQFF
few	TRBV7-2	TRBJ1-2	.	TGTGCCAGCAGCTTAGCTATGTCTTCGGGAGGCTATGGCTACACCTTC	CASSLAMSSGGYGYTF
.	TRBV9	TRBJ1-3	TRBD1	TGTGCCAGCAAAGGGGGCTCTAGGGGAAACACCATATATTTT	CASKGGSRGNTIYF
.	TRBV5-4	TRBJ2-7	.	TGTGCCAGCAGCTTAGGCCCAACGAGCGACGAGCAGTACTTC	CASSLGPTSDEQYF
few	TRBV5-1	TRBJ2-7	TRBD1	TGCGCCAGCAGCTTGTTTACCTGGGTGGACAGGGAGGCGTACGAGCAGTACTTC	CASSLFTWVDREAYEQYF
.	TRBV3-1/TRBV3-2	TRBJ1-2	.	TGTGCCAGCAGGGACAATGGCTACACCTTC	CASRDNGYTF
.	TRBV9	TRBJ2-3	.	TGTGCCAGCAGCCAACTGACGGGGAGTGATCCGACTAGCACAGATACGCAGTATTTT	CASSQLTGSDPTSTDTQYF
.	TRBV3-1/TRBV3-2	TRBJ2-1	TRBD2	TGTGCCAGCAGCCCCTCAAGGACTAGCGTTACCTTAAGCTCCTACAATGAGCAGTTCTTC	CASSPSRTSVTLSSYNEQFF
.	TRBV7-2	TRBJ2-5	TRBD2	TGTGCCAGCAGCTTGCTAGCGGGAGGGCCGTGGGAGACCCAGTACTTC	CASSLLAGGPWETQYF
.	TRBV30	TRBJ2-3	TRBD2	TGTGCCTGGAGTCAAGGCGGGGGGAGGAGCACAGATACGCAGTATTTT	CAWSQGGGRSTDTQYF
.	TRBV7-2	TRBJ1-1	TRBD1	TGTGCCAGCAGCTTCAACAGGGGCAGGGGAGCTTTCTTT	CASSFNRGRGAFF
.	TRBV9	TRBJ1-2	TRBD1	TGTGCCAGCAGCGGGGAGATTAAGGGGGCAGGGGGATTTCCTAACTATGGCTACACCTTC	CASSGEIKGAGGFPNYGYTF
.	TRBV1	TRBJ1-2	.	TGCACCAGCGTAAACAGGACAGGGGCTCCTTTTTCATATGGCTACACCTTC	CTSVNRTGAPFSYGYTF
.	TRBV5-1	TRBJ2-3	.	TGCGCCAGCAGCTTCGGCCCCGGGGATACGCAGTATTTT	CASSFGPGDTQYF
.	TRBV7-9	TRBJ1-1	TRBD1	TGTGCCAGCAGACGACAGGGGACGAACACTGAAGCTTTCTTT	CASRRQGTNTEAFF
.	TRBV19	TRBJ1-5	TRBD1	TGTGCCAGTAGGCTGACAGGGCTCAATCAGCCCCAGCATTTT	CASRLTGLNQPQHF
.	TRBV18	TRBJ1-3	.	TGTGCGGGACACCAAAGTAATGGAAACACCATATATTTT	CAGHQSNGNTIYF
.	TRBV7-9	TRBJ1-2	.	TGTGCCAGCAGCCCGGTAGAGGAGTACTATGGCTACACCTTC	CASSPVEEYYGYTF
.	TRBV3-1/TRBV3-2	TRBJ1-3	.	TGTGCCAGCAGCCAAGGGAAGACAGGCGCTGGAAACACCATATATTTT	CASSQGKTGAGNTIYF
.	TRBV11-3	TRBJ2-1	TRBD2	TGTGCCAGCAGCTTGACTAGCGGGAGCTACAATGAGCAGTTCTTC	CASSLTSGSYNEQFF
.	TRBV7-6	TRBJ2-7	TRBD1	TGTGCCAGCAGCTTCTCGGGACAGATCTACGAGCAGTACTTC	CASSFSGQIYEQYF
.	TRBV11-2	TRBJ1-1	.	TGTGCCAGCAGCTTACTGTTTGAAGCTTTCTTT	CASSLLFEAFF
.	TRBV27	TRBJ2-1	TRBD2	TGTGCCAGCAGTCCCATTAGGACTAGCGGGGGCAATGAGCAGTTCTTC	CASSPIRTSGGNEQFF
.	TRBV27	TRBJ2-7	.	TGTGCCAGCAGGTCTTGGGGCACCGCCTACGAGCAGTACTTC	CASRSWGTAYEQYF